This T cell receptor (beta chain) was obtained from a study of T-cell memory formation after mild COVID-19. This clonotype was seen more than once but under ten times. The V gene's germline CDR1 is LGHDT and CDR2 YNNKEL (reference sequence). This CDR3 has 14 residues. Trimming cost V 5 bases and J 3 bases, with 11 bases left between them. TCRdb analysed the 5' RACE reads with MiXCR anew, one entry per CDR3 protein. Of 250,000 or so distinct CDR3 sequences in the sample, approximately 18% were seen once. The specimen sequenced was PBMCs or a T cell subset sorted from them (not recorded which). The receptor's source is a man younger than 35 who had mild COVID-19 (a few samples of this study predate the infection). Cell type and time point are not known. The chain couples TRBV3-1 to TRBJ1-5; weak D call: TRBD1 (6 bases). CDR3 protein: CASSKRQDNQPQHF. The CDR3 region has the DNA TGTGCCAGCAGCAAACGACAGGACAATCAGCCCCAGCATTTT.